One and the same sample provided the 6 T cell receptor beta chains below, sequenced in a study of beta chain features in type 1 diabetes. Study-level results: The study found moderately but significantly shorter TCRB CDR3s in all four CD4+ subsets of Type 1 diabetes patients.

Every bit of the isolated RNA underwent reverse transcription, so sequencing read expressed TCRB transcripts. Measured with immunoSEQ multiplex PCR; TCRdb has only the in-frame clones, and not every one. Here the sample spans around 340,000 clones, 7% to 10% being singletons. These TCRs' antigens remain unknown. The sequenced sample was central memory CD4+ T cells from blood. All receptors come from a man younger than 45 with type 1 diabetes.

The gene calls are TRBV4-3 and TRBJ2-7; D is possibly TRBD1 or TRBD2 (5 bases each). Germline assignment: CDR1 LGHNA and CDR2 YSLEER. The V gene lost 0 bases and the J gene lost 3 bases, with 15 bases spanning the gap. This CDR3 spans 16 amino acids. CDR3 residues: CASSQDRGRPDYEQYF. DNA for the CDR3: TGCGCCAGCAGCCAAGATAGGGGACGCCCAGACTACGAGCAGTACTTC.

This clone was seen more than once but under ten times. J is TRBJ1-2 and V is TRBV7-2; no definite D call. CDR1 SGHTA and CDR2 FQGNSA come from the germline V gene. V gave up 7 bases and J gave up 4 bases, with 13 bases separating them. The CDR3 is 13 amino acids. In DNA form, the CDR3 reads TGTGCCAGCACCTTCAATGGAGGCTATGGCTACACCTTC. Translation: CASTFNGGYGYTF.

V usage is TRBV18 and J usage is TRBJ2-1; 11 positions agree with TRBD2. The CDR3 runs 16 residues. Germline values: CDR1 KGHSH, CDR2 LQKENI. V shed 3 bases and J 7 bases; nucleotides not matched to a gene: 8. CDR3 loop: CASSPASGGQRNEQFF. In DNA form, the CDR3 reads TGTGCCAGCTCACCGGCTAGCGGGGGGCAGAGGAATGAGCAGTTCTTC.

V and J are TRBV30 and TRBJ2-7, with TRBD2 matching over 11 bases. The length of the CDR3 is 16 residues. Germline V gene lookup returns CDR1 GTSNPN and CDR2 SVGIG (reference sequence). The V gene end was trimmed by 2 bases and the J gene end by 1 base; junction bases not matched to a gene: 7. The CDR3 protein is CAWSPASGGRSYEQYF. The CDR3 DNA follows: TGTGCCTGGAGTCCTGCTAGCGGGGGGCGATCCTACGAGCAGTACTTC.

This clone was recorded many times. The CDR3 DNA is TGTGCCAGCAGTTCTCCCGAGCGGGGGCAGAGCGAGCAGTACTTC. The encoded protein is CASSSPERGQSEQYF. The V gene is TRBV6-6, the J gene TRBJ2-7; 8 bases match TRBD2. CDR1 is MNHNY and CDR2 is SVGAGI in the germline V gene (reference sequence). V trimming: 4 bases; J trimming: 6 bases; junction bases outside the gene matches: 11. The CDR3 is 15 residues long.

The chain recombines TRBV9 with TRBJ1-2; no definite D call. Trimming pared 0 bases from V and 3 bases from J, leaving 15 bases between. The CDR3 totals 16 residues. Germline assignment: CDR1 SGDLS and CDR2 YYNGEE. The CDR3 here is CASSVAPHPLDYGYTF. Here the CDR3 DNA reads TGTGCCAGCAGCGTAGCCCCCCACCCTTTGGACTATGGCTACACCTTC.